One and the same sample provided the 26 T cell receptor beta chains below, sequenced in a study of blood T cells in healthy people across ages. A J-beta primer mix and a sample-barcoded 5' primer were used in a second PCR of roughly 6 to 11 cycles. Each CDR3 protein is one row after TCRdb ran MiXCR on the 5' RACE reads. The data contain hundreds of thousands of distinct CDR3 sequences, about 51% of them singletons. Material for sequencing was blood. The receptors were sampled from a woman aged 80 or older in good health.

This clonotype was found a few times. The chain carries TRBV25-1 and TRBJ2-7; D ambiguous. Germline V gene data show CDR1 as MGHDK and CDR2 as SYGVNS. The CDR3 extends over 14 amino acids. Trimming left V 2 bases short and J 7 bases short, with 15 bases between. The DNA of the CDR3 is TGTGCCAGCAGTGAAATGGGCCGCGAAGTGGAGCAGTACTTC. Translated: CASSEMGREVEQYF.

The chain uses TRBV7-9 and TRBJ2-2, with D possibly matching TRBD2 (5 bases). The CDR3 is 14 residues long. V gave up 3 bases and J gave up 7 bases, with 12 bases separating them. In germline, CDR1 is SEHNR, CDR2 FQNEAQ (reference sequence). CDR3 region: CASSLSEGGGELFF. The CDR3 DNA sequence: TGTGCCAGCAGCTTGTCAGAGGGCGGCGGGGAGCTGTTTTTT. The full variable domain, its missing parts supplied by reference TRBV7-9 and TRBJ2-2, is DTGVSQNPRHKITKRGQNVTFRCDPISEHNRLYWYRQTLGQGPEFLTYFQNEAQLEKSRLLSDRFSAERPKGSFSTLEIQRTEQGDSAMYLCASSLSEGGGELFFGEGSRLTVL.

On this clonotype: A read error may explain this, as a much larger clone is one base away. The CDR3 DNA follows: TGTCCCAGCAGTGTTTTGACAGGTAACAATCAGCCCCAGCATTTT. It is translated as CPSSVLTGNNQPQHF. This chain uses TRBV6-1 with TRBJ1-5, with D perhaps matching TRBD1 (6 bases). Germline V gene data show CDR1 as MNHNS and CDR2 as SASEGT. This CDR3 is 15 amino acids long.

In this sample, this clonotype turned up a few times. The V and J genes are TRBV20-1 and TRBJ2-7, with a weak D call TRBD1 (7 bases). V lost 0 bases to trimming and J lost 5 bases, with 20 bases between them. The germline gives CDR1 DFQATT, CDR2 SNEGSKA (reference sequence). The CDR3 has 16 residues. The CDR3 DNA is TGCAGTGCTAGAGACCTACTAAGACAGGGAGGACACGAGCAGTACTTC. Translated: CSARDLLRQGGHEQYF.

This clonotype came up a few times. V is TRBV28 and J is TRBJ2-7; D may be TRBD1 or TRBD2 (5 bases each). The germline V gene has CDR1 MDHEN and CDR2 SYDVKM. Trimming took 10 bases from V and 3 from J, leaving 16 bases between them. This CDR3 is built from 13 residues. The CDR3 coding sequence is TGTGCCACCACGGGTGGGACCCTCTACGAGCAGTACTTC. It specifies CATTGGTLYEQYF.

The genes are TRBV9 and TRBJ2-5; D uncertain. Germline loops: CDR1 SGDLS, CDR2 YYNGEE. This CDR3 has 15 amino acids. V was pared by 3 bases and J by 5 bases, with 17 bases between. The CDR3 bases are TGTGCCAGCAGCGAGAGTGCTAGGAGTGAGGAGACCCAGTACTTC. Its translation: CASSESARSEETQYF.

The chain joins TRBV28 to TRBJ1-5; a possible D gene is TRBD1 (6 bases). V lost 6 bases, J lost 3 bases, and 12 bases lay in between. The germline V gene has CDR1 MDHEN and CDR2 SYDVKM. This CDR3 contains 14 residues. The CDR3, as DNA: TGTGCCAGCAGCCCCCCGGGGGCCAATCAGCCCCAGCATTTT. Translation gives CASSPPGANQPQHF.

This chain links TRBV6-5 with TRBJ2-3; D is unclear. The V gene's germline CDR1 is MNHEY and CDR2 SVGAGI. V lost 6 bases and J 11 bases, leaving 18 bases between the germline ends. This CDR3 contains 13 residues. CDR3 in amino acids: CASRDQSWNEQYF. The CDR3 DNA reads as TGTGCCAGCAGGGACCAGAGCTGGAATGAGCAGTATTTT.

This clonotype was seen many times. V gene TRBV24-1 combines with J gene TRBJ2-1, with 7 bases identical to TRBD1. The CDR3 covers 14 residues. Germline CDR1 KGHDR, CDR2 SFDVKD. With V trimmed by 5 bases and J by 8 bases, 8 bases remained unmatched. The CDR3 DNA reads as TGTGCCACCAGTGCAAGGGACAGCACGGATGAGCAGTTCTTC. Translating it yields CATSARDSTDEQFF.

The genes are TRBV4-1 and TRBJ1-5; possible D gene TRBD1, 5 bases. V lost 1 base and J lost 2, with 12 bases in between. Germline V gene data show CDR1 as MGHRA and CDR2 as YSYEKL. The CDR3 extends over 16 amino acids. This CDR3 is CASSQGNGGGNQPQHF. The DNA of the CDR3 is TGCGCCAGCAGCCAAGGCAACGGGGGTGGCAATCAGCCCCAGCATTTT.

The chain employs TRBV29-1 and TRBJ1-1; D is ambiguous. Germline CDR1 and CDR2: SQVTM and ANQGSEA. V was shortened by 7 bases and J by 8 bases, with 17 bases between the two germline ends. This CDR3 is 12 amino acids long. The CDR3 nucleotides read TGCAGCGGATACGACCGGGCCGTGGAAGCTTTCTTT. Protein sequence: CSGYDRAVEAFF.

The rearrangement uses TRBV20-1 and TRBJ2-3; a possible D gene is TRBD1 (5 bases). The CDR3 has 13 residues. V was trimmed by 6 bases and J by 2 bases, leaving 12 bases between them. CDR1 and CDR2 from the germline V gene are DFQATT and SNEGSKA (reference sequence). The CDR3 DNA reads TGCAGTGCCAAGATTGGGGCCACAGATACGCAGTATTTT. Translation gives CSAKIGATDTQYF.

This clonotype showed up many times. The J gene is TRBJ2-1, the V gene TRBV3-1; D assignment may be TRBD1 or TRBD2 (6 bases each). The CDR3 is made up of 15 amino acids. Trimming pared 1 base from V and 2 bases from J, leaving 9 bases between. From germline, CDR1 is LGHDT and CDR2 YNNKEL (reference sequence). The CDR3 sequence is CASSQGGATYNEQFF. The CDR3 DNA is TGTGCCAGCAGCCAAGGGGGGGCTACCTACAATGAGCAGTTCTTC.

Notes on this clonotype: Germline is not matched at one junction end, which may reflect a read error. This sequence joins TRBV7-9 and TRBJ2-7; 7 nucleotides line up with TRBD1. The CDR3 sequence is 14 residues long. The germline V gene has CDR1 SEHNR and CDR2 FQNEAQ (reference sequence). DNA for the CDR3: TGTGTCAGCAGCTTCCCGGGACAGCCCTACGAGCAGTACTTC. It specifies CVSSFPGQPYEQYF.

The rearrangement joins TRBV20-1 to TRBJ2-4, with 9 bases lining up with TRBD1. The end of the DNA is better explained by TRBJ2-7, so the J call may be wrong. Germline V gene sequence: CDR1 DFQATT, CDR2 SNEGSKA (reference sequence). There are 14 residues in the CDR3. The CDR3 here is CSANPGTGHNEQYF. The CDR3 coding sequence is TGCAGTGCAAATCCCGGGACAGGGCACAACGAGCAGTACTTC.

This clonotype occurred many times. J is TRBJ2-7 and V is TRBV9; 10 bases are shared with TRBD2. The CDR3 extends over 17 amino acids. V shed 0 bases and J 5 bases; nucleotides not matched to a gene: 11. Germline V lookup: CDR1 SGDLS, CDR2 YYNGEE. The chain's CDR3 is CASSVVGSAGGLNEQYF. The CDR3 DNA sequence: TGTGCCAGCAGCGTAGTCGGATCAGCGGGAGGGCTCAACGAGCAGTACTTC. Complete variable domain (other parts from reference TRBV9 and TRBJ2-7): DSGVTQTPKHLITATGQRVTLRCSPRSGDLSVYWYQQSLDQGLQFLIQYYNGEERAKGNILERFSAQQFPDLHSELNLSSLELGDSALYFCASSVVGSAGGLNEQYFGPGTRLTVT.

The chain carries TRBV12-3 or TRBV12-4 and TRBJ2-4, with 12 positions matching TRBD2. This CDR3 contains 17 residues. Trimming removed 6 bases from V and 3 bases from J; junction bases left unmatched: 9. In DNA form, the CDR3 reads TGTGCCAGCAGCCCGACTAGCGGGGGATGGGTCAAAAACATTCAGTACTTC. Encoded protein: CASSPTSGGWVKNIQYF.

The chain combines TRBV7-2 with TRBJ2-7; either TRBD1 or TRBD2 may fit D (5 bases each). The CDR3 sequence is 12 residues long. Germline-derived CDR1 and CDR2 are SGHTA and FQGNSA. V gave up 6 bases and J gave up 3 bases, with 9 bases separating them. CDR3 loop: CASRGVGYEQYF. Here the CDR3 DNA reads TGTGCCAGCAGGGGGGTGGGCTACGAGCAGTACTTC. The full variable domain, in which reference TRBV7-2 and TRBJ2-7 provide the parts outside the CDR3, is GAGVSQSPSNKVTEKGKDVELRCDPISGHTALYWYRQSLGQGLEFLIYFQGNSAPDKSGLPSDRFSAERTGGSVSTLTIQRTQQEDSAVYLCASRGVGYEQYFGPGTRLTVT.

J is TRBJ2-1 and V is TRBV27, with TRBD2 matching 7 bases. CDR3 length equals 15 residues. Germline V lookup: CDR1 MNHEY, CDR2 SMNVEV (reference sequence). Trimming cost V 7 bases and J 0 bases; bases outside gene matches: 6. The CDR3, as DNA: TGTGCCAGCAAGATGGCGGGAGTCTCCTACAATGAGCAGTTCTTC. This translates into CASKMAGVSYNEQFF.

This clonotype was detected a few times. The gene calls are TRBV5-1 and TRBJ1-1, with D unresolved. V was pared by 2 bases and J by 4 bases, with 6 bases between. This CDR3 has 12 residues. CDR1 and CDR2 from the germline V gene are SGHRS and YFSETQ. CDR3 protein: CASSFFGTEAFF. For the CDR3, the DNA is TGCGCCAGCAGCTTTTTCGGCACTGAAGCTTTCTTT.

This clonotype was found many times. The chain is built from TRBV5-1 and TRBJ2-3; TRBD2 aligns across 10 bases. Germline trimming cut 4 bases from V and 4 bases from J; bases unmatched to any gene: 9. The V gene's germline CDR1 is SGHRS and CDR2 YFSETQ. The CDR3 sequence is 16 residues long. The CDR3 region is CASSGASGGRPDTQYF. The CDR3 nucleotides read TGCGCCAGCAGCGGGGCTAGCGGGGGTCGTCCAGATACGCAGTATTTT.

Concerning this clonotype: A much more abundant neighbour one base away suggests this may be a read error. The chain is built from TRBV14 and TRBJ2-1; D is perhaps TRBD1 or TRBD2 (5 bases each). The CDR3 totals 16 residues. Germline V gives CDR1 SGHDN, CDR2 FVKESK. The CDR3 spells CTSSQDKGTHYNEQFF. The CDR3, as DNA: TGTACCAGCAGCCAAGATAAGGGGACCCATTACAATGAGCAGTTCTTC.

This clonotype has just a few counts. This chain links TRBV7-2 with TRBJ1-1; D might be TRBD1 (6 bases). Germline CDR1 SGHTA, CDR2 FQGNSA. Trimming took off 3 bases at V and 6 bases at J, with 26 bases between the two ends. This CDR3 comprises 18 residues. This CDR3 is CASSLRGGASSSSPEAFF. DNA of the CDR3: TGTGCCAGCAGCTTGAGGGGGGGCGCGAGTTCGTCCTCCCCTGAAGCTTTCTTT.

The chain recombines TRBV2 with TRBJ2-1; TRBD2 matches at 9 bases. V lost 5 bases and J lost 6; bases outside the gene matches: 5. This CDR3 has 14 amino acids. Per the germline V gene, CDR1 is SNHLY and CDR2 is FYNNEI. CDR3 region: CASSWKAGGNEQFF. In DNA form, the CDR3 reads TGTGCCAGCAGTTGGAAAGCGGGAGGCAATGAGCAGTTCTTC.

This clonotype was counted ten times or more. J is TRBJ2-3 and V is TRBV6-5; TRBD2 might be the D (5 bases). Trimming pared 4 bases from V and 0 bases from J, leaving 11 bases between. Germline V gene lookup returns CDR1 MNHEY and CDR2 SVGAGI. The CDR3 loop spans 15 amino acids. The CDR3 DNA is TGTGCCAGCAGTTTGCGGGCCACTAGCACAGATACGCAGTATTTT. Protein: CASSLRATSTDTQYF.

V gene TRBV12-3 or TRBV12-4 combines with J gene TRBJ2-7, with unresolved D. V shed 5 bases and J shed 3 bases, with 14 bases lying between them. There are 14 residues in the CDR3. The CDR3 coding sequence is TGTGCCAGCAGTCCCTCTTTGCATTTCTACGAGCAGTACTTC. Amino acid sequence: CASSPSLHFYEQYF.